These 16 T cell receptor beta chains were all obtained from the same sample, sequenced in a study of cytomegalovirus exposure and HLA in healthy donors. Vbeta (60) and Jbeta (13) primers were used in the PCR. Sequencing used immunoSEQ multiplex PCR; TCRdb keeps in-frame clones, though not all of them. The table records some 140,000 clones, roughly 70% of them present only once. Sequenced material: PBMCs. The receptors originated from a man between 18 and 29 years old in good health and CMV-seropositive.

CDR3 coding DNA: TGTGCCAGCACTCCCTCCTTGGCGGGGGGGTACGAGCAGTACTTC. This gives the protein CASTPSLAGGYEQYF. The chain joins TRBV6-5 to TRBJ2-7; 9 bases match TRBD2. The CDR3 spans 15 residues. Germline CDR1 reads MNHEY; CDR2 reads SVGAGI. V shed 7 bases, J shed 4 bases, and the junction held 11 bases outside the gene matches.

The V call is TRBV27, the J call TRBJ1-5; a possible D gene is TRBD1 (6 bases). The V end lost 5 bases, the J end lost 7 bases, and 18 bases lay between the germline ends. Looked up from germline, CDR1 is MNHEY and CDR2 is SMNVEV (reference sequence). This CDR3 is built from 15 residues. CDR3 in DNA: TGTGCCAGCAGTAACTCAGCACAGGGTCCCCAGCCCCAGCATTTT. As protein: CASSNSAQGPQPQHF.

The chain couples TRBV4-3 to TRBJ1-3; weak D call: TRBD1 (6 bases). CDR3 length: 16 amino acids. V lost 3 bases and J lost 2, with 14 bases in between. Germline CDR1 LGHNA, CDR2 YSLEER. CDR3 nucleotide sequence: TGCGCCAGCAGCCAGGACGGGGGGCAGACTGGAAACACCATATATTTT. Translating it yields CASSQDGGQTGNTIYF.

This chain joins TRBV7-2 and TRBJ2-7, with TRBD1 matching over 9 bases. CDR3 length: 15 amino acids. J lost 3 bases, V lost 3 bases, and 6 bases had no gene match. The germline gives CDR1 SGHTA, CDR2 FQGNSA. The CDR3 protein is CASSFFGTGNYEQYF. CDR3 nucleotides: TGTGCCAGCAGCTTCTTCGGGACAGGGAACTACGAGCAGTACTTC.

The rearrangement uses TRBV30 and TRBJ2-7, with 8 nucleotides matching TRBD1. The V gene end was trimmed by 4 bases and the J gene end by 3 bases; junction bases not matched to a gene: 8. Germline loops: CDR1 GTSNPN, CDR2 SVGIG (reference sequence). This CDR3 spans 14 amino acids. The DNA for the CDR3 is TGTGCCTGGAACCCAGACAGGGGCCACTACGAGCAGTACTTC. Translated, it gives CAWNPDRGHYEQYF. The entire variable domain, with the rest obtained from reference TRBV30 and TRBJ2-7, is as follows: SQTIHQWPATLVQPVGSPLSLECTVEGTSNPNLYWYRQAAGRGLQLLFYSVGIGQISSEVPQNLSASRPQDRQFILSSKKLLLSDSGFYLCAWNPDRGHYEQYFGPGTRLTVT.

Here the CDR3 reads CASSLYSYGYTF. CDR3 sequence (DNA): TGTGCCAGCAGCTTATACAGCTATGGCTACACCTTC. V and J are TRBV7-2 and TRBJ1-2; D is unclear. Trimming took 2 bases from V and 4 from J, leaving 5 bases between them. The CDR3 is made up of 12 amino acids. CDR1 is SGHTA, CDR2 FQGNSA, per germline.

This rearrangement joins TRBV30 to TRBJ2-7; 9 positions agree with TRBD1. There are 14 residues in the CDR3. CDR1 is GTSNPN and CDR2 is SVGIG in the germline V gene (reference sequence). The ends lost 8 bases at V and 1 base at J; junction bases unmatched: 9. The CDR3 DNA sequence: TGTGCCGGAGGGGGGACAGGGAGATCCTACGAGCAGTACTTC. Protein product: CAGGGTGRSYEQYF.

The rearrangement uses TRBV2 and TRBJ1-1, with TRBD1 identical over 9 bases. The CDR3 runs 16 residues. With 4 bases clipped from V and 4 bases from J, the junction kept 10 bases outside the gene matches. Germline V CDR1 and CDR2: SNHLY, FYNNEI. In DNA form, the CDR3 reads TGTGCCAGCAGTGCCGGGACAGGGAGTTTTGGCACTGAAGCTTTCTTT. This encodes CASSAGTGSFGTEAFF.

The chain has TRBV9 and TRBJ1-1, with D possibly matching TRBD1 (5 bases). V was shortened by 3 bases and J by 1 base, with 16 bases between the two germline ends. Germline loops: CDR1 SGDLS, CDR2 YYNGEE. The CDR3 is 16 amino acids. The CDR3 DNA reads TGTGCCAGCAGCGATCAGGGAGGCGGCGGGAACACTGAAGCTTTCTTT. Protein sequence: CASSDQGGGGNTEAFF.

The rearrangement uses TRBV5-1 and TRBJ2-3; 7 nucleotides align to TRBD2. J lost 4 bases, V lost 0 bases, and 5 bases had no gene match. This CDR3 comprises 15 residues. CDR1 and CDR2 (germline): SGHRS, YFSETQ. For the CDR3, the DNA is TGCGCCAGCAGCTTGGTTGCGGGAGCCGCAGATACGCAGTATTTT. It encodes CASSLVAGAADTQYF.

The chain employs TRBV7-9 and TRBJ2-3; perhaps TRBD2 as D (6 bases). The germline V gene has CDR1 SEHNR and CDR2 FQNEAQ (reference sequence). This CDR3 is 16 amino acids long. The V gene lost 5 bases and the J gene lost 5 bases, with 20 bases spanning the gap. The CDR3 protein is CASSPFLGGAEDTQYF. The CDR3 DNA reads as TGTGCCAGCAGCCCCTTTCTGGGCGGGGCGGAAGATACGCAGTATTTT.

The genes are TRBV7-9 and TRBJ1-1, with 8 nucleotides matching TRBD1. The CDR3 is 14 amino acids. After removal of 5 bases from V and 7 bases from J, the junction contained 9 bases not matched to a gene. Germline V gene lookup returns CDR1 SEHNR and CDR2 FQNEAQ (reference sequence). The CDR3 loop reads CASSRLLGTGEAFF. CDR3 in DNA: TGTGCCAGCAGCAGATTACTAGGGACAGGTGAAGCTTTCTTT.

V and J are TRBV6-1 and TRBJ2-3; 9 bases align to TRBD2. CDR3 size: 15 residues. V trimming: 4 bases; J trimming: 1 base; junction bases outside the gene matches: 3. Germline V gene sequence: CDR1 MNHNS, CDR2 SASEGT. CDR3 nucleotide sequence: TGTGCCAGCAGTGGGATAGCGGGAGGCACAGATACGCAGTATTTT. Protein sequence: CASSGIAGGTDTQYF.

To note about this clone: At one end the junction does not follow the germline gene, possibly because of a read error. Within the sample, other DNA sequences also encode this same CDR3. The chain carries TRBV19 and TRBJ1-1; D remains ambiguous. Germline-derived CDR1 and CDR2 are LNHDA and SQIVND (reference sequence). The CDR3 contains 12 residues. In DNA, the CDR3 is TGCGCCAGTAGACGACAGAACACTGAAGCTTTCTTT. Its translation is CASRRQNTEAFF.

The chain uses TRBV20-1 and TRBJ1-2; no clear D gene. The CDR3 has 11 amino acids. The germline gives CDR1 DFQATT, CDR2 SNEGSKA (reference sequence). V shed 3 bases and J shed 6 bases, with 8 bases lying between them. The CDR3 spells CSASGQHGYTF. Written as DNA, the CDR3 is TGCAGTGCTAGTGGGCAGCATGGCTACACCTTC.

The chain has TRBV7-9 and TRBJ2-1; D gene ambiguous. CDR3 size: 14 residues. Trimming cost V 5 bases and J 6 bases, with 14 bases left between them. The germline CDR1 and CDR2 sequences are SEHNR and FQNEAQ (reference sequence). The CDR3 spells CASSKSEDPNEQFF. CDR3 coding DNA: TGTGCCAGCAGCAAATCCGAGGATCCCAATGAGCAGTTCTTC.